The entry below describes one T cell receptor beta chain. No antigen is known for it. TCRdb keeps only in-frame clones here, not all; method: immunoSEQ multiplex PCR. The sample yields about 100,000 clones, 82% seen once. This sample is part of a study of PD-1 blockade in mismatch repair-deficient tumors. Findings of the study overall: Tumor-resident clones, often undetectable pretreatment in blood, expanded then contracted after pembrolizumab.

PCR or immunohistochemistry showed mismatch repair deficiency in every enrolled patient. CDR3 length: 16 residues. Germline-derived CDR1 and CDR2 are SGDLS and YYNGEE. Trimming cost V 0 bases and J 3 bases, with 12 bases left between them. The sequencing used peripheral blood, collected roughly 35 weeks after starting pembrolizumab. The rearrangement links TRBV9 to TRBJ2-2; D may be TRBD2 (6 bases). This clonotype was obtained from an adult with mismatch repair-deficient cancer. The CDR3 DNA is TGTGCCAGCAGCGTAGTAGGAGGGAGTGACACCGGGGAGCTGTTTTTT. Translating it yields CASSVVGGSDTGELFF.